The 29 T cell receptor beta chains below come from one sample, sequenced in a study of blood T cell repertoires in COVID-19. Profiling relied on immunoSEQ multiplex PCR, and the TCRdb table lists in-frame clones only, not all of them. Among 200,000 to 250,000 clones listed, less than 85% were seen once. Sequenced: peripheral blood. The receptors were gathered from a woman older than 75 with acute or convalescent COVID-19.

The V and J genes are TRBV27 and TRBJ1-1; 9 bases align to TRBD1. The germline gives CDR1 MNHEY, CDR2 SMNVEV (reference sequence). V trimming: 5 bases; J trimming: 6 bases; junction bases outside the gene matches: 10. The CDR3 runs to 15 residues. As DNA, the CDR3 is TGTGCCAGCAGTGAGCTACAGGGGGCGAAGTCTGAAGCTTTCTTT. Translating it yields CASSELQGAKSEAFF.

This clone was recorded once. V is TRBV28 and J is TRBJ1-1, with TRBD1 identical over 11 bases. This CDR3 contains 15 residues. The germline V gene encodes CDR1 MDHEN and CDR2 SYDVKM. The ends lost 4 bases at V and 5 bases at J; junction bases unmatched: 6. In nucleotides, the CDR3 is TGTGCCAGCAGTTGGACAGGGGGCGTCAGAACTGAAGCTTTCTTT. It encodes CASSWTGGVRTEAFF.

The V gene is TRBV19, the J gene TRBJ1-5; a possible D gene is TRBD1 (6 bases). The CDR3 is made up of 15 amino acids. Germline CDR1 LNHDA, CDR2 SQIVND (reference sequence). V was trimmed by 3 bases and J by 3 bases, leaving 12 bases between them. The CDR3 DNA reads as TGTGCCAGTAGTATCGGACAGCACCCCAATCAGCCCCAGCATTTT. Its translation: CASSIGQHPNQPQHF.

The J gene is TRBJ1-3, the V gene TRBV7-9; TRBD1 matches at 7 bases. The CDR3 consists of 16 residues. The germline V gene has CDR1 SEHNR and CDR2 FQNEAQ (reference sequence). The junction had 7 bases not matched to a gene; V was cut back by 5 bases and J by 0 bases. CDR3 coding DNA: TGTGCCAGCAGCGCCCGGACAGGCCTCTCTGGAAACACCATATATTTT. It codes for CASSARTGLSGNTIYF.

The chain employs TRBV18 and TRBJ1-3; TRBD1 aligns across 7 bases. The trim removed 4 bases at V and 0 bases at J, leaving 3 bases unmatched. The CDR3 runs to 15 residues. CDR1 and CDR2 (germline): KGHSH, LQKENI. The chain's CDR3 is CASSQGTDSGNTIYF. CDR3 nucleotides: TGTGCCAGCTCACAGGGGACAGACTCTGGAAACACCATATATTTT.

The chain employs TRBV5-4 and TRBJ2-5; 14 positions match TRBD2. With V trimmed by 2 bases and J by 5 bases, 2 bases remained unmatched. The CDR3 totals 15 residues. Germline V CDR1 and CDR2: SGHNT, YYREEE (reference sequence). CDR3: CASSFRLAGGETQYF. CDR3 bases: TGTGCCAGCAGCTTCCGACTAGCGGGGGGGGAGACCCAGTACTTC.

CDR3 sequence: CASSLGDTSGYTF. The CDR3 region has the DNA TGTGCCAGCAGCCTAGGGGACACGAGCGGCTACACCTTC. The V gene is TRBV6-6, the J gene TRBJ1-2; maybe TRBD1 (6 bases). V dropped 6 bases and J dropped 8 bases, with 16 bases sitting between them. CDR1 is MNHNY and CDR2 is SVGAGI in the germline V gene (reference sequence). This CDR3 comprises 13 residues.

The rearrangement links TRBV6-5 to TRBJ1-2, with TRBD1 as a possible D gene (6 bases). The germline V gene has CDR1 MNHEY and CDR2 SVGAGI. The length of the CDR3 is 15 residues. Trimming shortened V by 2 bases and J by 3 bases, and 13 bases separated the two germline ends. The DNA of the CDR3 is TGTGCCAGCAGTTACGGGGGCTCTCCCCACTATGGCTACACCTTC. This sequence encodes CASSYGGSPHYGYTF.

The V call is TRBV12-3 or TRBV12-4, the J call TRBJ1-1; 8 bases match TRBD1. Losses at the gene ends were 6 bases for V and 11 bases for J; bases not matched to a gene: 8. The CDR3 is 12 residues long. CDR3 sequence: CASRTRQGWAFF. The CDR3 DNA is TGTGCCAGCAGGACAAGACAGGGGTGGGCTTTCTTT.

The chain links TRBV18 to TRBJ1-2; D is uncertain. The V gene's germline CDR1 is KGHSH and CDR2 LQKENI. V shed 3 bases and J shed 5 bases, with 13 bases lying between them. There are 14 residues in the CDR3. This CDR3 is CASSPSDTVYGYTF. CDR3 nucleotide sequence: TGTGCCAGCTCACCCTCCGACACGGTATATGGCTACACCTTC.

The J gene is TRBJ2-1, the V gene TRBV2; TRBD1 matches at 7 bases. The ends lost 6 bases at V and 4 bases at J; junction bases unmatched: 6. The CDR3 contains 14 residues. Germline V gene lookup returns CDR1 SNHLY and CDR2 FYNNEI. CDR3 DNA sequence: TGTGCCAGCAGAGCCGGGACAGAGTACAATGAGCAGTTCTTC. It codes for CASRAGTEYNEQFF.

The chain combines TRBV4-2 with TRBJ1-3, with unresolved D. Between the trimmed V and J ends, which lost 1 base and 0 bases, there was a span of 4 bases. CDR3 length: 14 residues. Germline V gene data show CDR1 as LGHNA and CDR2 as YNFKEQ. CDR3 sequence (DNA): TGTGCCAGCAGCCAAGCCGGCTCTGGAAACACCATATATTTT. Protein product: CASSQAGSGNTIYF.

J is TRBJ2-1 and V is TRBV15; 14 nucleotides agree with TRBD2. The CDR3 runs to 19 residues. Germline V gene data show CDR1 as LNHNV and CDR2 as YYDKDF (reference sequence). With V trimmed by 0 bases and J by 14 bases, 18 bases remained unmatched. CDR3 residues: CATSRDLYLRTSGGRREFF. The CDR3 DNA follows: TGTGCCACCAGCAGAGATTTATATCTGAGGACTAGCGGGGGGCGGAGGGAGTTCTTC. The full variable domain, its missing parts supplied by reference TRBV15 and TRBJ2-1, is DAMVIQNPRYQVTQFGKPVTLSCSQTLNHNVMYWYQQKSSQAPKLLFHYYDKDFNNEADTPDNFQSRRPNTSFCFLDIRSPGLGDTAMYLCATSRDLYLRTSGGRREFFGPGTRLTVL.

The chain carries TRBV7-9 and TRBJ2-3; 7 nucleotides agree with TRBD2. The CDR3 extends over 18 amino acids. The germline V gene has CDR1 SEHNR and CDR2 FQNEAQ (reference sequence). Losses at the gene ends were 5 bases for V and 0 bases for J; bases not matched to a gene: 14. The CDR3 nucleotides are TGTGCCAGCAGCCGGGGAGGGGCCGGGGGAATCAGCACAGATACGCAGTATTTT. Residues: CASSRGGAGGISTDTQYF.

The rearrangement uses TRBV3-1 (or the pseudogene TRBV3-2) and TRBJ2-2, with D perhaps TRBD1 (6 bases). Trimming took 1 base from V and 4 from J, leaving 10 bases between them. This CDR3 is built from 15 residues. Germline V gene data show CDR1 as LGHDT and CDR2 as YNNKEL (reference sequence). CDR3 amino acids: CASSQVGTTTGELFF. CDR3 DNA: TGTGCCAGCAGCCAAGTAGGGACAACCACCGGGGAGCTGTTTTTT.

The chain employs TRBV6-6 and TRBJ2-1; 10 bases align to TRBD2. The CDR3 has 18 residues. CDR1 and CDR2 from the germline V gene are MNHNY and SVGAGI (reference sequence). V trimming: 5 bases; J trimming: 4 bases; junction bases outside the gene matches: 14. This chain's CDR3 is CASSLLHQRGGQYNEQFF. CDR3 DNA sequence: TGTGCCAGCAGTCTCCTCCATCAGCGGGGGGGCCAGTACAATGAGCAGTTCTTC.

The rearrangement links TRBV5-6 to TRBJ1-1; tentatively, D is TRBD1 (5 bases). The CDR3 consists of 15 residues. V lost 4 bases, J lost 1 base, and 14 bases lay in between. Germline CDR1 and CDR2: SGHDT and YYEEEE. The CDR3 DNA is TGTGCCAGCAGCCGGCGGGGAGGGACGAACACTGAAGCTTTCTTT. It encodes CASSRRGGTNTEAFF. Based on the CDR3 plus reference TRBV5-6 and TRBJ1-1, the full variable domain is DAGVTQSPTHLIKTRGQQVTLRCSPKSGHDTVSWYQQALGQGPQFIFQYYEEEERQRGNFPDRFSGHQFPNYSSELNVNALLLGDSALYLCASSRRGGTNTEAFFGQGTRLTVV.

The CDR3 reads CASSPPTGGNTEAFF. As DNA, the CDR3 is TGTGCCAGCTCACCACCGACAGGGGGCAACACTGAAGCTTTCTTT. This chain links TRBV18 with TRBJ1-1; the match to TRBD1 covers 10 bases. The germline V gene encodes CDR1 KGHSH and CDR2 LQKENI. This CDR3 comprises 15 residues. Losses at the gene ends were 0 bases for V and 2 bases for J; bases not matched to a gene: 0.

This clone was observed a single time. The chain carries TRBV11-1 and TRBJ1-1, with no clear D. The CDR3 runs to 14 residues. The V gene lost 6 bases and the J gene lost 7 bases, with 18 bases spanning the gap. Per the germline V gene, CDR1 is SGHAT and CDR2 is FQDESV (reference sequence). In DNA, the CDR3 is TGTGCCAGCAGTTCCCTCGGGGTGCTTAGTGAAGCTTTCTTT. The encoded protein is CASSSLGVLSEAFF.

This chain links TRBV5-1 with TRBJ2-1, with 8 nucleotides matching TRBD2. V lost 0 bases, J lost 4 bases, and 6 bases stayed unmatched. Germline CDR1 reads SGHRS; CDR2 reads YFSETQ. This CDR3 has 16 amino acids. CDR3 sequence: CASSLVGGGSYNEQFF. The CDR3 DNA reads TGCGCCAGCAGCTTGGTTGGCGGGGGGTCTTACAATGAGCAGTTCTTC. Drawing the rest from reference TRBV5-1 and TRBJ2-1, the complete variable domain is KAGVTQTPRYLIKTRGQQVTLSCSPISGHRSVSWYQQTPGQGLQFLFEYFSETQRNKGNFPGRFSGRQFSNSRSEMNVSTLELGDSALYLCASSLVGGGSYNEQFFGPGTRLTVL.

The V and J genes are TRBV19 and TRBJ1-1, with D maybe TRBD1 (5 bases). The ends were cut back, 2 bases at V and 1 base at J, with 8 bases in the middle. This CDR3 contains 14 residues. Looked up from germline, CDR1 is LNHDA and CDR2 is SQIVND (reference sequence). The CDR3 coding sequence is TGTGCCAGTAGTATATCCAGGGCGAACACTGAAGCTTTCTTT. This encodes CASSISRANTEAFF.

This clone was seen a handful of times. V and J are TRBV12-3 or TRBV12-4 and TRBJ2-3; no reliable D call. CDR3 length equals 11 residues. The V end lost 5 bases, the J end lost 3 bases, and 3 bases lay between the germline ends. In DNA, the CDR3 is TGTGCCAGCAGTGAGACAGATACGCAGTATTTT. This codes for CASSETDTQYF.

The V call is TRBV18, the J call TRBJ1-1, with TRBD1 identical over 8 bases. The germline gives CDR1 KGHSH, CDR2 LQKENI. This CDR3 contains 15 residues. Trimming at V came to 0 bases and at J to 1 base, leaving 1 base not matched to a gene. CDR3 loop: CASSPPQGANTEAFF. The CDR3 nucleotides are TGTGCCAGCTCACCACCGCAGGGGGCGAACACTGAAGCTTTCTTT.

The chain couples TRBV6-5 to TRBJ1-2; 7 bases match TRBD1. The germline CDR1 and CDR2 sequences are MNHEY and SVGAGI. The ends lost 4 bases at V and 2 bases at J; junction bases unmatched: 1. The CDR3 has 13 residues. The CDR3 region has the DNA TGTGCCAGCAGTTTACAGGGGAACTATGGCTACACCTTC. Its protein product is CASSLQGNYGYTF.

V is TRBV6-5 and J is TRBJ1-6; D might be TRBD1 (6 bases). CDR3 length equals 13 residues. The germline CDR1 and CDR2 sequences are MNHEY and SVGAGI. Between the trimmed V and J ends, which lost 8 bases and 9 bases, there was a span of 14 bases. CDR3 DNA sequence: TGTGCCAGCTATGTAGGGGGGGGTTCACCCCTCCACTTT. Protein sequence: CASYVGGGSPLHF.

The V gene is TRBV24-1, the J gene TRBJ1-5; 8 bases match TRBD1. CDR3 size: 15 residues. CDR1 and CDR2 (germline): KGHDR, SFDVKD. V trimming: 5 bases; J trimming: 2 bases; junction bases outside the gene matches: 4. The CDR3 protein is CATSVSGGRNQPQHF. The DNA of the CDR3 is TGTGCCACCAGTGTTTCAGGGGGCCGCAATCAGCCCCAGCATTTT.

The V gene is TRBV7-2, the J gene TRBJ1-1, with D possibly being TRBD1 (5 bases). Germline CDR1 reads SGHTA; CDR2 reads FQGNSA. Trimming shortened V by 4 bases and J by 11 bases, and 20 bases separated the two germline ends. There are 14 residues in the CDR3. The CDR3 loop reads CASSSRRDPSGAFF. DNA of the CDR3: TGTGCCAGCAGCTCCCGGAGGGACCCTTCGGGGGCTTTCTTT.

The V and J genes are TRBV29-1 and TRBJ1-1; weak D call: TRBD1 (5 bases). CDR1 SQVTM and CDR2 ANQGSEA come from the germline V gene. The V and J ends lost 5 bases and 1 base respectively, with 11 bases between them. CDR3 length equals 13 residues. The CDR3 protein is CSVQGQGNTEAFF. The CDR3 region has the DNA TGCAGCGTTCAAGGCCAGGGGAACACTGAAGCTTTCTTT.

CDR3 coding DNA: TGTGCCAGCAGCGCGGGGACAGGGTTGCGCACAGATACGCAGTATTTT. It yields the protein CASSAGTGLRTDTQYF. The V gene is TRBV9, the J gene TRBJ2-3; 9 positions agree with TRBD1. CDR3 length equals 16 residues. In germline, CDR1 is SGDLS, CDR2 YYNGEE. V trimming: 3 bases; J trimming: 1 base; junction bases outside the gene matches: 6.